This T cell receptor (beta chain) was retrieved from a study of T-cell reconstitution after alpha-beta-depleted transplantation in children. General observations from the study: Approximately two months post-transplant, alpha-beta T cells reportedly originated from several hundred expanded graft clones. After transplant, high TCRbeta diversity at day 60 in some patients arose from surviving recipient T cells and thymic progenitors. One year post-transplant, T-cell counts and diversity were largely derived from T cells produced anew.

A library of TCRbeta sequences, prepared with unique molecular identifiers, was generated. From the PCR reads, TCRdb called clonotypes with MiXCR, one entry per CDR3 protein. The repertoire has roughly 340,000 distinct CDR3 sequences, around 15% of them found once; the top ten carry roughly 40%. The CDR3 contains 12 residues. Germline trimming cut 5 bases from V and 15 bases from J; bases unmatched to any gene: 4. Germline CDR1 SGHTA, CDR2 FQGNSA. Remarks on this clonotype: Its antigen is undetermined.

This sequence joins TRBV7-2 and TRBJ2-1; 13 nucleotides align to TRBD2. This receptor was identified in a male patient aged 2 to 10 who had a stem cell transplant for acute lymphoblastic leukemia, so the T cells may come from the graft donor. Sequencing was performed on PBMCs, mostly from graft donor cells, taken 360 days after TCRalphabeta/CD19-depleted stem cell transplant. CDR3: CASSPGLAGAFF. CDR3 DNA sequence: TGTGCCAGCAGCCCCGGACTAGCGGGAGCGTTCTTC.